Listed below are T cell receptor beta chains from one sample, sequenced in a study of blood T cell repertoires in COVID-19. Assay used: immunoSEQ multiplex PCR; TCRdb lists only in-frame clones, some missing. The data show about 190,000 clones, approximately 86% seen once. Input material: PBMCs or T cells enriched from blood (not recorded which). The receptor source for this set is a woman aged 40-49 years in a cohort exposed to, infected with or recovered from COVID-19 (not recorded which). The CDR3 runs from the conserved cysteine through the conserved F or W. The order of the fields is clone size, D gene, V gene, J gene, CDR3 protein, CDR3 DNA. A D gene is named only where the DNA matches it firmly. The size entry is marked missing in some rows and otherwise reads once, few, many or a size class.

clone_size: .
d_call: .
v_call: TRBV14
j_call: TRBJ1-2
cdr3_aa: CASSQVGAPGYGYTF
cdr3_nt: TGTGCCAGCAGCCAAGTGGGGGCGCCCGGCTATGGCTACACCTTC

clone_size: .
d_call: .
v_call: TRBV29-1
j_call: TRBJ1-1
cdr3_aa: CSVITGRAEAFF
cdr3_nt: TGCAGCGTTATAACAGGGCGGGCTGAAGCTTTCTTT

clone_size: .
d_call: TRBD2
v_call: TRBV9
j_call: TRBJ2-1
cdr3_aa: CASSTSGSPRDEQFF
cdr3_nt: TGTGCCAGCAGCACTAGCGGGAGCCCTCGTGATGAGCAGTTCTTC

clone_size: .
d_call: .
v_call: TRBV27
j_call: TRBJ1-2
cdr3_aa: CASSYASTYGYTF
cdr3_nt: TGTGCCAGCAGTTACGCATCTACCTATGGCTACACCTTC

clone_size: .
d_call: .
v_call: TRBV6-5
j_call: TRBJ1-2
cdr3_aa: CASTLSAGNYGYTF
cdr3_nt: TGTGCCAGCACCCTGAGTGCTGGTAATTATGGCTACACCTTC

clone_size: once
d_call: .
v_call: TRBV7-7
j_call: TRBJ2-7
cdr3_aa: CASSPDSSYEQYF
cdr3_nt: TGTGCCAGCAGCCCGGACAGCTCCTACGAGCAGTACTTC

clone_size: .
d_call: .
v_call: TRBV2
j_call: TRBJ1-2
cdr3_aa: CASRGFNYGYTF
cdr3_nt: TGTGCCAGCCGGGGTTTTAACTATGGCTACACCTTC

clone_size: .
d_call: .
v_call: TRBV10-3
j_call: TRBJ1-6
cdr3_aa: CAISATGHNSPLHF
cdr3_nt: TGTGCCATCAGTGCGACAGGCCATAATTCACCCCTCCACTTT

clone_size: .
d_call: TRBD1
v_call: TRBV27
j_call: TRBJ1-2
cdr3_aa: CASTRRTGGIYGYTF
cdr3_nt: TGTGCCAGCACCCGGAGGACAGGGGGCATTTATGGCTACACCTTC

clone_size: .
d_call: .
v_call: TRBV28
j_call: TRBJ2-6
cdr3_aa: CASRDSSGANVLTF
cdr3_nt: TGTGCCAGCAGGGACAGCTCTGGGGCCAACGTCCTGACTTTC

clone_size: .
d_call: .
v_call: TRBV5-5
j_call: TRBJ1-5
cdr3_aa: CASSWGAVSNQPQHF
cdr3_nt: TGTGCCAGCAGTTGGGGAGCGGTCAGCAATCAGCCCCAGCATTTT

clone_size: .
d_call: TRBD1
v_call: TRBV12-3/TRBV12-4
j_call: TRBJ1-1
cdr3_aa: CASRKGTETSGFF
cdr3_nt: TGTGCCAGCAGAAAAGGGACAGAGACAAGCGGATTCTTT

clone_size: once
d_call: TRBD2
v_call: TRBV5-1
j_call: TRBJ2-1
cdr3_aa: CASSSSGGSYNEQFF
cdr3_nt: TGCGCCAGCAGCTCTAGCGGGGGCAGTTACAATGAGCAGTTCTTC

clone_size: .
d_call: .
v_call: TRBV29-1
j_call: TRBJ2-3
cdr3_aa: CSVRQALTDTQYF
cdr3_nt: TGCAGCGTTCGGCAGGCCCTAACAGATACGCAGTATTTT

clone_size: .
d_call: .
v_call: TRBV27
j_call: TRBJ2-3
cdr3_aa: CASSLGLPSDTQYF
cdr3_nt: TGTGCCAGCAGTTTAGGCCTCCCCAGTGATACGCAGTATTTT

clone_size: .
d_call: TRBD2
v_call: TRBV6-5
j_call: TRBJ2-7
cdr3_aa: CASSYSPGLAGEQYF
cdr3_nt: TGTGCCAGCAGTTACTCTCCGGGACTAGCGGGTGAGCAGTACTTC

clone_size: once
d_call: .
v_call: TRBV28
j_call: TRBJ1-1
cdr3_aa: CASTHGGVTEAFF
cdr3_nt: TGTGCCAGCACCCATGGGGGCGTCACTGAAGCTTTCTTT

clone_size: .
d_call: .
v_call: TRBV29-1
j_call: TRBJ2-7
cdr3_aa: CSVGDRRDYEQYF
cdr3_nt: TGCAGCGTTGGGGACCGGAGGGACTACGAGCAGTACTTC

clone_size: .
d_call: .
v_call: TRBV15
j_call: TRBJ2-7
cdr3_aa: CATSRDRGAYYEQYF
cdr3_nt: TGTGCCACCAGCAGAGATCGGGGGGCCTACTACGAGCAGTACTTC

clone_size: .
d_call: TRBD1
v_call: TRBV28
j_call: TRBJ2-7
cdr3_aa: CASSFLVLGQGLYEQYF
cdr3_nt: TGTGCCAGCAGTTTTTTAGTCTTAGGACAGGGGCTTTACGAGCAGTACTTC

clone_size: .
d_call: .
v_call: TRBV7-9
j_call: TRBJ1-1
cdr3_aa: CASISPGGSVNTEAFF
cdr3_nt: TGTGCCAGCATCAGTCCCGGGGGGTCGGTGAACACTGAAGCTTTCTTT

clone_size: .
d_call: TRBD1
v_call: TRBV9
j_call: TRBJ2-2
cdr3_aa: CASSSSTGAASEANTGELFF
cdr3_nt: TGTGCCAGCAGCTCGTCGACAGGGGCGGCCAGTGAGGCGAACACCGGGGAGCTGTTTTTT

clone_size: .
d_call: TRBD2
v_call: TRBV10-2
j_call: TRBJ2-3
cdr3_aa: CASSEGRGGMDADTQYF
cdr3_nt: TGCGCCAGCAGTGAGGGTAGGGGAGGGATGGACGCAGATACGCAGTATTTT

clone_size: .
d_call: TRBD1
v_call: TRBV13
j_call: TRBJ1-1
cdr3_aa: CASSPDRVGLRAEAFF
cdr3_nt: TGTGCCAGCAGCCCAGACAGGGTTGGGCTCCGGGCTGAAGCTTTCTTT

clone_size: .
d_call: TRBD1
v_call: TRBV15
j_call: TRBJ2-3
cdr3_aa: CATSGQGSDTQYF
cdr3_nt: TGTGCCACCAGCGGACAGGGGTCAGATACGCAGTATTTT

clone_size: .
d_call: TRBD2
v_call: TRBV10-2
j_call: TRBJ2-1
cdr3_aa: CASGLAGVYNEQFF
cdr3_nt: TGCGCCAGCGGGCTAGCGGGAGTTTACAATGAGCAGTTCTTC

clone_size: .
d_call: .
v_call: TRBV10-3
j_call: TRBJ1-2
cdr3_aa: CAISENIYGYTF
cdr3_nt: TGTGCCATCAGTGAGAATATCTATGGCTACACCTTC

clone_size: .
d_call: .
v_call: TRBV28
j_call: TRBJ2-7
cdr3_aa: CASSRTAKAYEQYF
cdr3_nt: TGTGCCAGCAGTCGGACAGCAAAAGCCTACGAGCAGTACTTC

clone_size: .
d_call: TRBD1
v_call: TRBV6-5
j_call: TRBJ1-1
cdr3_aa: CASRDGDRGTEAFF
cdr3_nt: TGTGCCAGCAGAGATGGGGACAGGGGCACTGAAGCTTTCTTT

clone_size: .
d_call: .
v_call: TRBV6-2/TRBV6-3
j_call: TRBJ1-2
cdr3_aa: CASSYSRRDGYTF
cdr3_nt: TGTGCCAGCAGTTACTCCAGGCGGGATGGCTACACCTTC

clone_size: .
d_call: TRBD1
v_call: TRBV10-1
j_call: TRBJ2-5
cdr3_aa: CASSRTGTETQYF
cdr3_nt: TGCGCCAGCAGTCGGACAGGGACGGAGACCCAGTACTTC

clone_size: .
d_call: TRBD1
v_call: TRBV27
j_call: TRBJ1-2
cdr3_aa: CASSLRGPGTALF
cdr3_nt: TGTGCCAGCAGTTTAAGGGGTCCCGGGACAGCCTTATTC

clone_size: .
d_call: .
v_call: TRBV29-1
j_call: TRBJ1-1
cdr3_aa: CSVFQTQQGTEAFF
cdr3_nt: TGCAGCGTTTTCCAGACACAGCAAGGCACTGAAGCTTTCTTT

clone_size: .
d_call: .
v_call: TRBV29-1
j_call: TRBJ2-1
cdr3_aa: CSVEGLKSSYNEQFF
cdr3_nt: TGCAGCGTGGAGGGACTGAAAAGCTCCTACAATGAGCAGTTCTTC

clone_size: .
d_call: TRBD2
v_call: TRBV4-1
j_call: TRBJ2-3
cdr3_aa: CASSQDRVRLAGDTDTQYF
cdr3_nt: TGCGCCAGCAGCCAAGATAGGGTTCGGCTAGCGGGAGATACAGATACGCAGTATTTT

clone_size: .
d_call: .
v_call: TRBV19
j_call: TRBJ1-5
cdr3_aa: CASITQGGSNQPQHF
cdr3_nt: TGTGCCAGTATCACGCAGGGAGGAAGCAATCAGCCCCAGCATTTT

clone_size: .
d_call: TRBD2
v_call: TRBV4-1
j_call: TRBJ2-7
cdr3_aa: CASSRGLAAGGEQYF
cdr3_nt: TGCGCCAGCAGCCGCGGACTAGCGGCTGGGGGAGAGCAGTACTTC

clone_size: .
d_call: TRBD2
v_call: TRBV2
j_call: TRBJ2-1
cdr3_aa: CASSDLVAGYNEQFF
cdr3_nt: TGTGCCAGCAGTGACTTAGTAGCGGGATACAATGAGCAGTTCTTC

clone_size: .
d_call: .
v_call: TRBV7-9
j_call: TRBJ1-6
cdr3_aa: CASSWTAGTNSPLHF
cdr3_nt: TGTGCCAGCAGCTGGACAGCCGGCACTAATTCACCCCTCCACTTT

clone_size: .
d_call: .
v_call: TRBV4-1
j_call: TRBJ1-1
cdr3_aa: CASSPRSNTEAFF
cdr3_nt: TGCGCCAGCAGCCCCCGTTCGAACACTGAAGCTTTCTTT

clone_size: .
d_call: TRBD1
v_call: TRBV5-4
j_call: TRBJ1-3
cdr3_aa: CASSSGQGNTIYF
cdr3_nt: TGTGCCAGCAGCTCAGGACAGGGGAACACCATATATTTT

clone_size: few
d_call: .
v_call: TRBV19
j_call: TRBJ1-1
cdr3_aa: CASSIGSGNTEAFF
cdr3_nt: TGTGCCAGTAGTATAGGGTCCGGGAACACTGAAGCTTTCTTT

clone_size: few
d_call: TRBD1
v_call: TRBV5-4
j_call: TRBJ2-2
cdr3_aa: CASSSNTGQGDTGELFF
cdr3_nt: TGTGCCAGCAGCTCTAATACGGGACAGGGGGACACCGGGGAGCTGTTTTTT

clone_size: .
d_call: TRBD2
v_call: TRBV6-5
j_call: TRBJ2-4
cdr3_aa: CASSYGRPLAKNIQYF
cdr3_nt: TGTGCCAGCAGCTACGGGAGGCCACTAGCCAAAAACATTCAGTACTTC

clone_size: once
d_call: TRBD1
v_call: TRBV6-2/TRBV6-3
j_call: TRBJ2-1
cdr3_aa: CASSVGTGGYNEQFF
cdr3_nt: TGTGCCAGCAGTGTCGGGACAGGGGGCTACAATGAGCAGTTCTTC

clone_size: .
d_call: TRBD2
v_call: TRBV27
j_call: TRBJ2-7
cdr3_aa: CASSPSVAGVAYEQYF
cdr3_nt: TGTGCCAGCAGTCCCTCGGTTGCGGGGGTTGCCTACGAGCAGTACTTC

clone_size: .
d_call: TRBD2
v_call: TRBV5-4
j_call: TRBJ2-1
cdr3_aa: CASSSGTSGGYSYNEQFF
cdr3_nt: TGTGCCAGCAGCTCCGGGACTAGCGGGGGATACTCCTACAATGAGCAGTTCTTC

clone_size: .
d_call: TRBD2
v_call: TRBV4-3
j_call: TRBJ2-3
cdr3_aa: CASSPYWNRPSGGTDTQYF
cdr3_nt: TGCGCCAGCAGCCCCTATTGGAACCGGCCTAGCGGAGGCACAGATACGCAGTATTTT

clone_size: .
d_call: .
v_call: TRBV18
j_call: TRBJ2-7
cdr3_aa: CASSPGLERPSSYEQYF
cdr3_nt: TGTGCCAGCTCACCAGGGCTCGAGCGGCCCAGCTCCTACGAGCAGTACTTC

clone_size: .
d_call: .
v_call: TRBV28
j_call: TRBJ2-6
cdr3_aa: CASTDTVSGANVLTF
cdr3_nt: TGTGCCAGCACCGACACCGTCTCTGGGGCCAACGTCCTGACTTTC

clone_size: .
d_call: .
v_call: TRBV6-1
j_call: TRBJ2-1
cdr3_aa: CASSELAYNEQFF
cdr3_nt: TGTGCCAGCAGTGAATTGGCTTACAATGAGCAGTTCTTC

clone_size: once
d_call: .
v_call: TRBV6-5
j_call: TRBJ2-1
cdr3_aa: CASTGRGRNEQFF
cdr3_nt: TGTGCCAGCACAGGGAGAGGGAGGAATGAGCAGTTCTTC

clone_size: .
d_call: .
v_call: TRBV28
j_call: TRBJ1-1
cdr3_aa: CASSRTGLNTEAFF
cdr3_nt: TGTGCCAGCAGTCGAACAGGGTTGAACACTGAAGCTTTCTTT

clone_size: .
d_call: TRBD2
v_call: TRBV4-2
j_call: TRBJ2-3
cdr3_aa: CASSSHGQAGGPTDTQYF
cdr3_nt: TGTGCCAGCAGCAGCCATGGACAAGCGGGAGGGCCCACAGATACGCAGTATTTT

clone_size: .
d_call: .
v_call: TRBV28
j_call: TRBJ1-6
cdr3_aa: CASSTRQLSPLHF
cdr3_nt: TGTGCCAGCAGTACCAGACAGCTTTCACCCCTCCACTTT

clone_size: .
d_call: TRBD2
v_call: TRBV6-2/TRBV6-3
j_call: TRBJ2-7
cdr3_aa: CASSDGTSGSYEQYF
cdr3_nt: TGTGCCAGCAGTGATGGGACTAGCGGCTCCTACGAGCAGTACTTC

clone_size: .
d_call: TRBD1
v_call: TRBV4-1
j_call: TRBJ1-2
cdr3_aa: CASSQRTGIVLFGYTF
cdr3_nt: TGCGCCAGCAGCCAACGGACAGGGATAGTTCTTTTTGGCTACACCTTC

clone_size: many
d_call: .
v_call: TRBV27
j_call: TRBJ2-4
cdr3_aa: CASSLNREFKLAKNIQYF
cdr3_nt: TGTGCCAGCAGTTTAAACAGGGAGTTTAAACTAGCCAAAAACATTCAGTACTTC

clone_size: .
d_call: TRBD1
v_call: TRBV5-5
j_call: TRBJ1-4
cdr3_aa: CASSSTGGREKLFF
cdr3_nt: TGTGCCAGCAGCTCGACAGGGGGGCGGGAAAAACTGTTTTTT

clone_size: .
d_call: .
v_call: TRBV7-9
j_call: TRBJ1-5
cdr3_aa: CASSFQGSQPQHF
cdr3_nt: TGTGCCAGCAGTTTCCAGGGAAGTCAGCCCCAGCATTTT